The T cell receptor (beta chain) under discussion was sequenced for a study of T cells in women clearing cervical HPV infection. Study-level information: Case blood was drawn when the lesion was first found; control blood after infection became undetectable.

Germline values: CDR1 SGDLS, CDR2 YYNGEE. The CDR3 runs 15 residues. V shed 3 bases, J shed 0 bases, and the junction held 2 bases outside the gene matches. Worth noting for this clone: Its matching antigen is unknown. The read terminates 3 residues before the CDR3 end, so the remaining end is supplied by the germline J gene.

Whole-study findings and limits: CIN3+ cases had significantly higher TCR richness than controls; evenness did not differ. Unknown T-cell numbers per sample may underlie the richness differences.

The data were produced by immunoSEQ multiplex PCR, yet TCRdb's version contains in-frame clones alone and is incomplete. This table holds 25,000 to 35,000 clones. The material sequenced was blood buffy coat. This sequence originates from a woman aged 18-70 years with a cervical HPV16 infection that either progressed to CIN3+ or cleared (not recorded which). V is TRBV9 and J is TRBJ2-2; 7 bases line up with TRBD1. The CDR3 sequence: CASSEDRTNTGELFF. The CDR3 DNA, read in part, is TGTGCCAGCAGCGAGGACAGGACGAACACCGGGGAG.